This T cell receptor beta chain was documented in a study of CD8+ T cells in alopecia areata. The sample holds a few counts of this clone. Extracted RNA was reverse transcribed, and the resulting cDNA served as sequencing template. Libraries were prepared by immunoSEQ multiplex PCR; TCRdb keeps only in-frame clonotypes and omits some of them. The table has approximately 180,000 clones, roughly 50% seen once; the top ten hold 10% to 12%. Treatment meaning: oral pan-JAK inhibitor, 5-10 mg twice daily. Peripheral blood samples and lesional scalp punch biopsies were obtained from alopecia areata patients. PBMCs yielded sorted CD4+ and CD8+ T cells. V dropped 2 bases and J dropped 7 bases, with 9 bases sitting between them. Per the germline V gene, CDR1 is MRHNA and CDR2 is SNTAGT. The CDR3 loop spans 13 amino acids.

The chain is built from TRBV6-4 and TRBJ2-1, with a weak D call TRBD1 (5 bases). The TCR originated in a human donor with alopecia areata. Sequenced here: CD8+ T cells sorted from blood, sampled at week 24, from a patient treated with tofacitinib. The CDR3: CASSDGRDNEQFF. The CDR3 DNA is TGTGCCAGCAGTGACGGCAGGGATAATGAGCAGTTCTTC.